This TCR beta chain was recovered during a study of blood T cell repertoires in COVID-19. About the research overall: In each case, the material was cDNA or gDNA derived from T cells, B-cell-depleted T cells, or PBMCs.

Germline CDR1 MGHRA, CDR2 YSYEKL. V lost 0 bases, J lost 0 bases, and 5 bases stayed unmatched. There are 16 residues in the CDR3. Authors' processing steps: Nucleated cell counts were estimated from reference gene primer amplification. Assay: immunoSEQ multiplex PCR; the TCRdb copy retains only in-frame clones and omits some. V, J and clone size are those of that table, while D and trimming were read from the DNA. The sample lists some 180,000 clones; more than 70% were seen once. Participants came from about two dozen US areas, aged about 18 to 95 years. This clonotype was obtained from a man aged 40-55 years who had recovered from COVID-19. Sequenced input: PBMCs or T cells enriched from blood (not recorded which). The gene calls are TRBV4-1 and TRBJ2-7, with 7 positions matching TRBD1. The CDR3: CASSQEEGDSSYEQYF. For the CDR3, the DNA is TGCGCCAGCAGCCAAGAAGAGGGGGACAGCTCCTACGAGCAGTACTTC.